Sequencing of this T cell receptor beta chain was carried out in a study of CD4 T cells in relation to SARS-CoV-2 and coronaviruses. Study information: Controls used an HIV-1 Nef peptide pool or no peptide. The restricting HLA molecule for shared crossreactive spike epitopes was mapped.

Sequencing used immunoSEQ multiplex PCR; TCRdb keeps in-frame clones, though not all of them. Among about 19,000 clones listed, around 77% were seen once. CD4+ T cells from unexposed donors were obtained before the COVID-19 pandemic (2011-2018). Isolation of CD4+ T cells took place after roughly nine days in culture. Unexposed-donor CD4+ T cells were probed with SARS-CoV-2 S/N and four cold-coronavirus spikes, cells permitting. Between the trimmed V and J ends, which lost 5 bases and 0 bases, there was a span of 20 bases. Per the germline V gene, CDR1 is SGHTS and CDR2 is YDEGEE. The CDR3 is 17 amino acids. In regard to this clone: What it binds is not known.

The TCR comes from a human donor in good health. Sequenced sample: CD4+ T cells from PBMCs, cultured in vitro. The genes are TRBV5-8 and TRBJ1-2; D remains unclear. CDR3 DNA sequence: TGTGCCAGCAGGACATCCGGGTCGCCCGCCGCTAACTATGGCTACACCTTC. This translates into CASRTSGSPAANYGYTF.